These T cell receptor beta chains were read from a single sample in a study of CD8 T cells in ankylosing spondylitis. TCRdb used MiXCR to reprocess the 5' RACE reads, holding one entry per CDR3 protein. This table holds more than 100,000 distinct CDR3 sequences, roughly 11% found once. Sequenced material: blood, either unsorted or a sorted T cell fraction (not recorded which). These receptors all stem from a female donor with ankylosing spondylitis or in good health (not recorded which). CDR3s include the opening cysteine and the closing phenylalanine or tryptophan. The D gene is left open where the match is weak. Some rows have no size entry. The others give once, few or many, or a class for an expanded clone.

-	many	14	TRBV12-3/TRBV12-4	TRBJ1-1	CASSKGFSNTEAFF	TGTGCCAGCAGTAAGGGGTTTTCGAACACTGAAGCTTTCTTT
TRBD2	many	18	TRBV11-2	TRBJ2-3	CASSYGTSGGRGTDTQYF	TGTGCCAGCAGCTACGGGACTAGCGGGGGTCGGGGCACAGATACGCAGTATTTT
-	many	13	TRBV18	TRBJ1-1	CASSPEGSTEAFF	TGTGCCAGCTCACCTGAGGGGAGCACTGAAGCTTTCTTT
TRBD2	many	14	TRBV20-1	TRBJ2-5	CSARGSGSQETQYF	TGCAGTGCCCGTGGTAGCGGGTCCCAAGAGACCCAGTACTTC
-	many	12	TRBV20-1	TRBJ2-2	CSARGDTGELFF	TGCAGTGCTAGGGGTGACACCGGGGAGCTGTTTTTT
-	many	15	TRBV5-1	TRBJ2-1	CASSSLGGGGNEQFF	TGCGCCAGCAGCTCTCTAGGGGGAGGCGGCAATGAGCAGTTCTTC
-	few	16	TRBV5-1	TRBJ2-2	CASSSPPPNSAGELFF	TGCGCCAGCAGCTCCCCCCCTCCCAATTCCGCCGGGGAGCTGTTTTTT
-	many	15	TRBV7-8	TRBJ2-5	CASSLRWGQKETQYF	TGTGCCAGCAGCTTAAGGTGGGGCCAGAAAGAGACCCAGTACTTC
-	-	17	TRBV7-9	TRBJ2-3	CASSLSRQGVELGTQYF	TGTGCCAGCAGCTTATCCCGGCAGGGAGTCGAATTAGGTACGCAGTATTTT
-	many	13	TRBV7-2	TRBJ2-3	CASSSWGADTQYF	TGTGCCAGCAGTTCTTGGGGGGCAGATACGCAGTATTTT
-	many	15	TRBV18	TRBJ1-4	CASSQGSPTNEKLFF	TGTGCCAGCTCACAGGGGTCTCCAACTAATGAAAAACTGTTTTTT
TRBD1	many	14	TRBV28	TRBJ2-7	CASSYGQGGDEQYF	TGTGCCAGCAGTTACGGACAGGGGGGTGACGAGCAGTACTTC
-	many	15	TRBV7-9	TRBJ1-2	CASSSGRTTVGGYTF	TGTGCCAGCAGCTCCGGACGAACGACTGTGGGCGGCTACACCTTC
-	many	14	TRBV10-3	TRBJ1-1	CAISESQGRTEAFF	TGTGCCATCAGTGAGTCCCAGGGACGGACTGAAGCTTTCTTT
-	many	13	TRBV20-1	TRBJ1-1	CSPTQGLDTEAFF	TGCAGTCCAACGCAGGGTCTGGACACTGAAGCTTTCTTT
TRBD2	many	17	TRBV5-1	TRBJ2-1	CASSLEMVAGVVNEQFF	TGCGCCAGCAGCCTTGAAATGGTAGCGGGTGTGGTGAATGAGCAGTTCTTC
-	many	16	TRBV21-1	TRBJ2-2	CASRALAAPGTGELFF	TGTGCCAGCAGGGCTCTAGCGGCCCCTGGTACCGGGGAGCTGTTTTTT
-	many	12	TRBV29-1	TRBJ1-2	CSVGDRFGGYTF	TGCAGCGTAGGAGACAGGTTCGGTGGCTACACCTTC
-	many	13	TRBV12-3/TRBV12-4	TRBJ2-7	CASSPGYSYEQYF	TGTGCCAGCAGTCCCGGCTACTCCTACGAGCAGTACTTC
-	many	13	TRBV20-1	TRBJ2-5	CSARGGEKETQYF	TGCAGTGCTAGAGGGGGGGAAAAAGAGACCCAGTACTTC
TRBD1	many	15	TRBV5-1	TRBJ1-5	CASSWTGGKDQPQHF	TGCGCCAGCAGCTGGACAGGGGGCAAGGATCAGCCCCAGCATTTT
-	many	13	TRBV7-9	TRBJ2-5	CASSFAGQETQYF	TGTGCCAGCAGCTTTGCAGGGCAAGAGACCCAGTACTTC
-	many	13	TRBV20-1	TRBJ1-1	CSATVSRDTEAFF	TGCAGTGCTACTGTTTCACGGGACACTGAAGCTTTCTTT
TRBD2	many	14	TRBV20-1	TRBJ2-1	CSARGLAGVNEQFF	TGCAGTGCTAGGGGACTAGCGGGGGTAAATGAGCAGTTCTTC
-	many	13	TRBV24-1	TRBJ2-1	CATTGTQDNEQFF	TGTGCCACCACCGGGACACAGGACAATGAGCAGTTCTTC
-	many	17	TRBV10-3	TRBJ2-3	CAISSTGEAARGDTQYF	TGTGCCATCAGCTCAACTGGGGAGGCGGCACGGGGAGATACGCAGTATTTT
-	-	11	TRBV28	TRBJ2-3	CASTGRGPQYF	TGTGCCAGCACCGGGCGGGGGCCGCAGTATTTT
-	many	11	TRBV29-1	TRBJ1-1	CSVGGTTEAFF	TGCAGCGTTGGGGGGACCACTGAAGCTTTCTTT
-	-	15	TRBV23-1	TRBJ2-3	CASSQSGGNTDTQYF	TGCGCCAGCAGTCAATCGGGGGGTAACACAGATACGCAGTATTTT
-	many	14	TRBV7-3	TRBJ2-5	CASSLYPGLETQYF	TGTGCCAGCAGCTTATACCCAGGGTTGGAGACCCAGTACTTC
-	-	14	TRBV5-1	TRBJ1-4	CASRGRNVNEKLFF	TGCGCCAGCAGAGGGAGGAATGTTAATGAAAAACTGTTTTTT
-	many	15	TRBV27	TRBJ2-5	CASSFRRVNQETQYF	TGTGCCAGCAGTTTTCGTCGAGTGAACCAAGAGACCCAGTACTTC
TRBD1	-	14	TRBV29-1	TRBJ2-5	CSVGLPGGQETQYF	TGCAGCGTTGGCCTCCCAGGGGGCCAAGAGACCCAGTACTTC
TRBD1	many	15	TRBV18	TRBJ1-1	CASSSQQGDSRGAFF	TGTGCCAGCTCATCCCAACAGGGGGACTCCCGGGGAGCTTTCTTT
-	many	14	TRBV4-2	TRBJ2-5	CASSQKADQETQYF	TGTGCCAGCAGCCAGAAAGCGGATCAAGAGACCCAGTACTTC
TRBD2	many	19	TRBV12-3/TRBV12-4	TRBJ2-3	CASSLGLAGPTRPAVKQYF	TGTGCCAGCAGTTTAGGACTAGCGGGTCCAACACGCCCTGCTGTGAAGCAGTATTTT
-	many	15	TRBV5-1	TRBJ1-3	CASSSDWSSGNTIYF	TGCGCCAGCAGCTCTGACTGGAGCTCTGGAAACACCATATATTTT
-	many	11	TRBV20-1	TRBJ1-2	CSASARDGYTF	TGCAGTGCTAGTGCACGAGACGGCTACACCTTC
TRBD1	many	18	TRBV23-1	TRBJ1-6	CASSQSGTGEVYNSPLHF	TGCGCCAGCAGTCAATCGGGGACAGGGGAGGTTTATAATTCACCCCTCCACTTT
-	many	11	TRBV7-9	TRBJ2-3	CASSATDTQYF	TGTGCCAGCAGCGCCACAGATACGCAGTATTTT
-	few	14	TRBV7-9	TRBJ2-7	CASSVNMVQYEQYF	TGTGCCAGCAGCGTTAATATGGTCCAGTACGAGCAGTACTTC
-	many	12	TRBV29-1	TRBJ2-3	CSVTKEADTQYF	TGCAGCGTTACGAAAGAGGCAGATACGCAGTATTTT
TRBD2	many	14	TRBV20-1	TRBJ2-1	CSANTGLAAVEQFF	TGCAGTGCTAATACGGGACTAGCGGCGGTGGAGCAGTTCTTC
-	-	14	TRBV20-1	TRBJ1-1	CSARDQGVDTEAFF	TGCAGTGCTAGAGATCAAGGGGTCGACACTGAAGCTTTCTTT
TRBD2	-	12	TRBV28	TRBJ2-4	CASSGAGDIQYF	TGTGCCAGCAGCGGGGCGGGGGACATTCAGTACTTC
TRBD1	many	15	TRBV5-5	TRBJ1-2	CASSPQQGANYGYTF	TGTGCCAGCAGCCCACAACAGGGGGCTAACTATGGCTACACCTTC
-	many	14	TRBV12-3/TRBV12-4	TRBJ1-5	CASSLERGGQPQHF	TGTGCCAGCAGTTTAGAACGGGGAGGACAGCCCCAGCATTTT
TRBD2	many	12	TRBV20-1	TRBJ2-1	CSARGLASEQFF	TGCAGTGCCAGGGGACTAGCGAGCGAGCAGTTCTTC
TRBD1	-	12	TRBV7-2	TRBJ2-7	CASSFSTGEQYF	TGTGCCAGCAGCTTTTCGACAGGGGAGCAGTACTTC
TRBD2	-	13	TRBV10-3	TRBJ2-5	CAIKASGKETQYF	TGTGCCATCAAAGCTAGCGGGAAAGAGACCCAGTACTTC
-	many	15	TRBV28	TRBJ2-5	CASSLSQDSFETQYF	TGTGCCAGCAGTTTATCTCAGGACAGTTTCGAGACCCAGTACTTC
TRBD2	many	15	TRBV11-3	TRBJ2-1	CASSLQASGRSGQFF	TGTGCCAGCAGCTTACAGGCTAGCGGGAGAAGTGGGCAGTTCTTC
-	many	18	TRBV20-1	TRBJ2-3	CSARGSDGTGASTDTQYF	TGCAGTGCTAGAGGATCGGACGGAACAGGAGCTAGCACAGATACGCAGTATTTT
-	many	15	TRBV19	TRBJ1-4	CASSIWRSGDEKLFF	TGTGCCAGTAGTATCTGGCGGTCCGGGGATGAAAAACTGTTTTTT
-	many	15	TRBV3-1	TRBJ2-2	CASSQREVAAGELFF	TGTGCCAGCAGCCAAAGGGAGGTTGCTGCCGGGGAGCTGTTTTTT
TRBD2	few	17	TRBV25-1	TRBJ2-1	CASSEQSLAGGSNEQFF	TGTGCCAGCAGTGAGCAGTCCCTAGCGGGAGGCTCGAATGAGCAGTTCTTC
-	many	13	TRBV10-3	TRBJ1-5	CAISEGWNQPQHF	TGTGCCATCAGTGAAGGGTGGAATCAGCCCCAGCATTTT
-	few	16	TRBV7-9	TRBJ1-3	CASSSMAEWGRNTIYF	TGTGCCAGCAGCTCTATGGCGGAGTGGGGCCGAAACACCATATATTTT
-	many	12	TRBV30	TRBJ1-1	CAWSSVNTEAFF	TGTGCCTGGAGTAGCGTCAACACTGAAGCTTTCTTT